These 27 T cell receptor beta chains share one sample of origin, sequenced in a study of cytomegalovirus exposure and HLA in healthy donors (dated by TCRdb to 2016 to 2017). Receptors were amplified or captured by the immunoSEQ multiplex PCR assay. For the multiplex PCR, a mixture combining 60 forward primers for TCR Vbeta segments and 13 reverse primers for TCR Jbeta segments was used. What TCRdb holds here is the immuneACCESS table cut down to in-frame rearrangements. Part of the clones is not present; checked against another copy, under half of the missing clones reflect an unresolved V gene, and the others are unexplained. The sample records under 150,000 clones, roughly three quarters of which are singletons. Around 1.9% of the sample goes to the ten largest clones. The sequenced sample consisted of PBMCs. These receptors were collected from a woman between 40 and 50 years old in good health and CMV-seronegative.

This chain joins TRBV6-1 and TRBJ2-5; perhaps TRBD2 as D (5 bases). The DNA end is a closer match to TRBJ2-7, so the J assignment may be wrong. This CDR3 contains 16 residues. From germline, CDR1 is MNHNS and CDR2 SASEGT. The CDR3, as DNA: TGTGCCAGCAGTGAAGCTCGAGGGCGACACCCCTACGAGCAGTACTTC. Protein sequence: CASSEARGRHPYEQYF.

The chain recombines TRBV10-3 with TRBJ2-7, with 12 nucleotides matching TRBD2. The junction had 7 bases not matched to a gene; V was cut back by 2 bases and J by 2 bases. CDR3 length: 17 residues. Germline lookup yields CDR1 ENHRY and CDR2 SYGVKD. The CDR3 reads CAISEGTSGRTAYEQYF. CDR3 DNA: TGTGCCATCAGTGAGGGAACTAGCGGGAGGACGGCCTACGAGCAGTACTTC.

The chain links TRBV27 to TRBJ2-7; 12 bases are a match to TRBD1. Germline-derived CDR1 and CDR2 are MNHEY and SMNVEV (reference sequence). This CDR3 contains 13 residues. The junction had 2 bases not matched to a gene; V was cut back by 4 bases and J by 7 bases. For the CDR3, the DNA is TGTGCCAGCAGTTCGGGACAGGGGGCGGAGCAGTACTTC. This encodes CASSSGQGAEQYF.

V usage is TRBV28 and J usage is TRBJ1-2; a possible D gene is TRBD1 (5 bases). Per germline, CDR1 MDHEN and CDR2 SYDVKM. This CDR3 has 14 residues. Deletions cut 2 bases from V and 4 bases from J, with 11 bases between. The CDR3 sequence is CASSLTGSSYGYTF. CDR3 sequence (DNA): TGTGCCAGCAGTTTAACAGGTAGTAGCTATGGCTACACCTTC.

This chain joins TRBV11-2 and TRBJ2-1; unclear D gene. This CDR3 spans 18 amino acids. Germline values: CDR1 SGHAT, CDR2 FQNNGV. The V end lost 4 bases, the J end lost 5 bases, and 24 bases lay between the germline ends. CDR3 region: CASSSIRSRSAKNNEQFF. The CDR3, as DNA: TGTGCCAGCAGCTCGATTCGGAGTCGGAGTGCCAAGAACAATGAGCAGTTCTTC.

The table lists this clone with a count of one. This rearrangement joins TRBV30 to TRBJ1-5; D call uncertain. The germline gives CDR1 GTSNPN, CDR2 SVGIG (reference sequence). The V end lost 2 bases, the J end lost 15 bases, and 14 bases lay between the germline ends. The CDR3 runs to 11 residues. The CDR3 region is CAWSRSTAMHF. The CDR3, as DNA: TGTGCCTGGAGTAGATCGACTGCAATGCATTTT.

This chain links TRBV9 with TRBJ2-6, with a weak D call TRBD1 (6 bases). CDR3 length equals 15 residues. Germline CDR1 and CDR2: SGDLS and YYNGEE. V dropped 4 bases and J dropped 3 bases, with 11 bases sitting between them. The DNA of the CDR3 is TGTGCCAGCAGCCAACAGGGAAGTGGGGCCAACGTCCTGACTTTC. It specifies CASSQQGSGANVLTF.

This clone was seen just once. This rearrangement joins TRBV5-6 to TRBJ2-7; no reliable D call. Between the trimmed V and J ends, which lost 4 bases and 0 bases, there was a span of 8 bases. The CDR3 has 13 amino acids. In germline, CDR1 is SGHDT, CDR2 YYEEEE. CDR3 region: CASSRVASYEQYF. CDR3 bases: TGTGCCAGCAGCCGGGTTGCCTCCTACGAGCAGTACTTC. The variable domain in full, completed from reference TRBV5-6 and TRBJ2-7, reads DAGVTQSPTHLIKTRGQQVTLRCSPKSGHDTVSWYQQALGQGPQFIFQYYEEEERQRGNFPDRFSGHQFPNYSSELNVNALLLGDSALYLCASSRVASYEQYFGPGTRLTVT.

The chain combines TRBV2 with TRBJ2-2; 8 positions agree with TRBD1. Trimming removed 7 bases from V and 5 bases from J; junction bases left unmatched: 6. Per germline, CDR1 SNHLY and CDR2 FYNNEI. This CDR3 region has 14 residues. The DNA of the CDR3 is TGTGCCAGCACGTGGACAGGGTGGACCGGGGAGCTGTTTTTT. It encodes CASTWTGWTGELFF.

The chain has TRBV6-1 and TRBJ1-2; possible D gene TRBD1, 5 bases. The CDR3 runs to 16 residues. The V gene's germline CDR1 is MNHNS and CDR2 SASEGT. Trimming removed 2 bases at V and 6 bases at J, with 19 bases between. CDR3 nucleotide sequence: TGTGCCAGCAGTGAATACGGCGTGGGGGGAGGCGATGGCTACACCTTC. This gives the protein CASSEYGVGGGDGYTF.

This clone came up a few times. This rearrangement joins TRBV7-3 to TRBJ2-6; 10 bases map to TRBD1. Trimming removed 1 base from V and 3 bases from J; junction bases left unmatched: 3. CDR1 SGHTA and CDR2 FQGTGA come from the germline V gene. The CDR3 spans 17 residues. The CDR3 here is CASSLRGQGNGANVLTF. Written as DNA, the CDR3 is TGTGCCAGCAGCTTAAGGGGACAGGGGAATGGGGCCAACGTCCTGACTTTC.

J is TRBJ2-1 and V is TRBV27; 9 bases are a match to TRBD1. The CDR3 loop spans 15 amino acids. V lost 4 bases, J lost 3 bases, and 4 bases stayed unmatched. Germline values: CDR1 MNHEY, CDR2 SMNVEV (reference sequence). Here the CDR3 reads CASSSTGGGYNEQFF. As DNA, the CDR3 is TGTGCCAGCAGTTCGACAGGGGGTGGCTACAATGAGCAGTTCTTC.

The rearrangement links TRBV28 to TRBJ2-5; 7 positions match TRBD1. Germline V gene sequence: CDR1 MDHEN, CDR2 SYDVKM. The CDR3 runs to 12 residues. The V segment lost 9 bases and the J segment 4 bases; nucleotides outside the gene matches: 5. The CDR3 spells CASTGVRETQYF. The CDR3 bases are TGTGCCAGTACAGGGGTCCGAGAGACCCAGTACTTC.

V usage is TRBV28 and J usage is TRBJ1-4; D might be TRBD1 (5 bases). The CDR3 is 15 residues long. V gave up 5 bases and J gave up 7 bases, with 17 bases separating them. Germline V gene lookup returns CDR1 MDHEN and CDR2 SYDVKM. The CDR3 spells CASSPTEIGAEKLFF. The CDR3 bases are TGTGCCAGCAGTCCCACCGAAATAGGGGCTGAAAAACTGTTTTTT.

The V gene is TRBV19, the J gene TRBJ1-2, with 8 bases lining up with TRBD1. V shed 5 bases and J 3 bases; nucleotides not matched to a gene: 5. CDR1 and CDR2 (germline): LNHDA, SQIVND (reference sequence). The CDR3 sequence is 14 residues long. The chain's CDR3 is CASSWTGSDYGYTF. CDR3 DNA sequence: TGTGCCAGTAGTTGGACAGGGAGTGACTATGGCTACACCTTC. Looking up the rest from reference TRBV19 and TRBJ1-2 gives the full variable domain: DGGITQSPKYLFRKEGQNVTLSCEQNLNHDAMYWYRQDPGQGLRLIYYSQIVNDFQKGDIAEGYSVSREKKESFPLTVTSAQKNPTAFYLCASSWTGSDYGYTFGSGTRLTVV.

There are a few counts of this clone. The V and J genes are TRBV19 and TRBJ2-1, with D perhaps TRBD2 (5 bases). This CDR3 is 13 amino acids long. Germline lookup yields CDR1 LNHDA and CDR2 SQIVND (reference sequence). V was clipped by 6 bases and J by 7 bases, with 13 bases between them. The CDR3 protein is CASSHRSGNEQFF. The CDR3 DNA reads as TGTGCCAGTAGCCATCGGTCGGGGAATGAGCAGTTCTTC.

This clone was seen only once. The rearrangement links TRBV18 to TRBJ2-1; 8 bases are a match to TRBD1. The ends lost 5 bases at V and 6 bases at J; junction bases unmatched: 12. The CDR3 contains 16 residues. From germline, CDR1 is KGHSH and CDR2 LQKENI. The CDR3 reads CASSSQGARNSNEQFF. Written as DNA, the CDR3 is TGTGCCAGCTCATCCCAGGGGGCGCGTAACTCCAATGAGCAGTTCTTC.

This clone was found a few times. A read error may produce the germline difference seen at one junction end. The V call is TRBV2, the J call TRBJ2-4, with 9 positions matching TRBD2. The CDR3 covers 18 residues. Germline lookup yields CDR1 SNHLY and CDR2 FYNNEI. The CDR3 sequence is CASSLAGPLDLAKNSQYF. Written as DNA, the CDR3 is TGTGCCAGCAGTCTAGCGGGACCTCTGGATTTAGCCAAAAACAGTCAGTACTTC.

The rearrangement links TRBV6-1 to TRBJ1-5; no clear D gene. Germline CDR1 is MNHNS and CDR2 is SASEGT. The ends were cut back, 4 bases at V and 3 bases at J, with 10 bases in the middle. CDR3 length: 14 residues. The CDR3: CASSVEGYNQPQHF. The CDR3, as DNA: TGTGCCAGCAGTGTTGAGGGTTACAATCAGCCCCAGCATTTT.

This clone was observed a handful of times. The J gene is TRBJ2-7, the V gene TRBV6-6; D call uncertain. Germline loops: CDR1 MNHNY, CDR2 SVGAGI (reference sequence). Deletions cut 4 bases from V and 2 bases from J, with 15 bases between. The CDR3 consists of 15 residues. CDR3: CASSSSAAVPYEQYF. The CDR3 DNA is TGTGCCAGCAGTTCCTCCGCGGCAGTTCCCTACGAGCAGTACTTC.

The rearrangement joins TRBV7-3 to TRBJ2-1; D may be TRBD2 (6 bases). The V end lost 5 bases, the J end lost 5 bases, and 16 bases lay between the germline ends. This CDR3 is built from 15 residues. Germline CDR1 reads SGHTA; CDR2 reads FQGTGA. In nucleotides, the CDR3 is TGTGCCAGCAGCCTGACTAGTTTTTCCCACAATGAGCAGTTCTTC. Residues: CASSLTSFSHNEQFF.

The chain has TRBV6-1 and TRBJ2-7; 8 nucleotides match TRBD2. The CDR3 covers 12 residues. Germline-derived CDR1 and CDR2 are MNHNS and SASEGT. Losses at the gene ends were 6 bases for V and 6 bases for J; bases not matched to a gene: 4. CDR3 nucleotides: TGTGCCAGCAGGGAGCTAGCGGGCGAGCAGTACTTC. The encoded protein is CASRELAGEQYF.

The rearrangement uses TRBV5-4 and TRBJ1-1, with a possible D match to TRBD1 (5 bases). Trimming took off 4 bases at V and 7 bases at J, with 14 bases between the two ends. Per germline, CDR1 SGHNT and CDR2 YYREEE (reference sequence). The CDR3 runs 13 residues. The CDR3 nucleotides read TGTGCCAGCAGCCCCCCGGGGACTATTGAAGCTTTCTTT. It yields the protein CASSPPGTIEAFF.

The CDR3 loop is CASSPPTGRETQYF. DNA of the CDR3: TGTGCCAGCAGTCCGCCGACTGGGAGGGAGACCCAGTACTTC. J is TRBJ2-5 and V is TRBV27; tentatively, D is TRBD2 (6 bases). Germline V CDR1 and CDR2: MNHEY, SMNVEV (reference sequence). Trimming removed 5 bases from V and 5 bases from J, with 15 bases in between. The CDR3 has 14 amino acids.

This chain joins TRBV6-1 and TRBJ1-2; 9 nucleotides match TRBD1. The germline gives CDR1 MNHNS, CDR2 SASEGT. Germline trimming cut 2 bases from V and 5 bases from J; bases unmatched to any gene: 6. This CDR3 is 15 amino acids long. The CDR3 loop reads CASSEIGTGLYGYTF. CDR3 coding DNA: TGTGCCAGCAGTGAAATTGGGACAGGGCTTTATGGCTACACCTTC.

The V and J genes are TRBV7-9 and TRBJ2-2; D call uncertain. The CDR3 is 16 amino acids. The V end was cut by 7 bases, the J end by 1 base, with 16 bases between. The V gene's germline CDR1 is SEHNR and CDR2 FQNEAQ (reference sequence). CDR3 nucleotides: TGTGCCAGCATCCCTGGTTGGGCGAAGAACACCGGGGAGCTGTTTTTT. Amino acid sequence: CASIPGWAKNTGELFF.

CDR3 sequence (DNA): TGTGCCAGTAGTATTGCGCGAGACAGTGGTGAAAAACTGTTTTTT. This gives the protein CASSIARDSGEKLFF. The chain links TRBV19 to TRBJ1-4; weak D call: TRBD1 (5 bases). The CDR3 runs to 15 residues. V lost 3 bases and J lost 7, with 15 bases in between. Germline CDR1 reads LNHDA; CDR2 reads SQIVND (reference sequence). Supplemented by reference TRBV19 and TRBJ1-4, the full variable domain reads DGGITQSPKYLFRKEGQNVTLSCEQNLNHDAMYWYRQDPGQGLRLIYYSQIVNDFQKGDIAEGYSVSREKKESFPLTVTSAQKNPTAFYLCASSIARDSGEKLFFGSGTQLSVL.